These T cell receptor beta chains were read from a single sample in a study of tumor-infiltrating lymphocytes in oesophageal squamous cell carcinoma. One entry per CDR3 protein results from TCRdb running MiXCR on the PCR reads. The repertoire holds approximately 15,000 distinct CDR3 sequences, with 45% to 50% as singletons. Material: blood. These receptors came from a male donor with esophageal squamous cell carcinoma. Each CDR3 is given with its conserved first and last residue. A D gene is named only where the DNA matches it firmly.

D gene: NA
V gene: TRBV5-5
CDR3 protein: CASRVPGLASTDTQYF

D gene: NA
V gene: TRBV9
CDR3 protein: CASSVATGGEAFF

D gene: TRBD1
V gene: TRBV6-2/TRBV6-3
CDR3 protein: CASSRTGPGGNTIYF

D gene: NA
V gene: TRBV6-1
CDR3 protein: CASRNSLKPSYEQYF

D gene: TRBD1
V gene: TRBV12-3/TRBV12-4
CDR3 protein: CASRGTGGAYEQYF

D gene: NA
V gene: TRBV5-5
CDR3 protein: CASSLNRGGTEAFF

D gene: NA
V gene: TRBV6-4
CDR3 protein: CASSDSLGGGYTF

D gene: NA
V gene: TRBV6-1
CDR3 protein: CASSVTSAYNRYGYTF

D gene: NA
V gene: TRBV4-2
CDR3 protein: CASSRPGGGTYEQYF

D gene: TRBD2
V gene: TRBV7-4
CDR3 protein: CASSSTSGVLGEQYF

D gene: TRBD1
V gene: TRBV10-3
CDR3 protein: CAITPGTGTYEQYF

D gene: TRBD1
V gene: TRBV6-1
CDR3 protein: CASSEDRGNLFTDTQYF

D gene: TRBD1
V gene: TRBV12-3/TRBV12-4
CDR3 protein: CASSPDRVLHNEQFF

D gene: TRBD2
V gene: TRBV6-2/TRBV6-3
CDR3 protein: CASRTSGRASTYNEQFF

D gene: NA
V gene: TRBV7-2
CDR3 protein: CASSSLTRNEQYF

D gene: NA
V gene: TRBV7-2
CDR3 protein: CASSSPAVLNEQYF

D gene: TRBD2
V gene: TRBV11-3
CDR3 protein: CASSLDGTSGYNEQFF

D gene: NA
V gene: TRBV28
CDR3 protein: CASSSLGHNKETQYF

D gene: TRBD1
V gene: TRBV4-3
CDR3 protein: CASSQGGGQGGFSPLHF

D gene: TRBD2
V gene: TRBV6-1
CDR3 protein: CASILRAGGYNSEQYF

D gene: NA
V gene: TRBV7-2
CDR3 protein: CASSLLSGNQPQHF

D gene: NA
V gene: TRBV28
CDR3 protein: CASSLPHTDTQYF

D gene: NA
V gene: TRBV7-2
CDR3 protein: CASSLVGAGQYF

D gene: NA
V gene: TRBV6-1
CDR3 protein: CASTKGLGRGEQYF

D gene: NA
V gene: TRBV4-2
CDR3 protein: CASSRPGGGTYEQFF

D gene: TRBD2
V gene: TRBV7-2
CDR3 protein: CASSLAGVPEQFF

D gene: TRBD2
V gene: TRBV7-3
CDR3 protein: CASSLSFSSGNEQFF

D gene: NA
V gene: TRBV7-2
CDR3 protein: CASSPGSGYTF

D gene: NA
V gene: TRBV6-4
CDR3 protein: CASSEKLENEQFF

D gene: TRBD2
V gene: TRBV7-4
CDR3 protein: CASSSRTSGQGKGTQYF

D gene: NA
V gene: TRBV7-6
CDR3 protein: CASSLVARGLTDTQYF

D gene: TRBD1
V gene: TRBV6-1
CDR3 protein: CASSHRDRDYEQYF

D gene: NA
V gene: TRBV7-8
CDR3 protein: CASSPTAGANVLTF

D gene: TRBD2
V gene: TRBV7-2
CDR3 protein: CASSPTSVSYNEQFF

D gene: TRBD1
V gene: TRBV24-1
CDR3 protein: CATSDPNPGTGHKTQYF

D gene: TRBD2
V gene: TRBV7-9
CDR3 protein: CASSHSGGHPYEQYF

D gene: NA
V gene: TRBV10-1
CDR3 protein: CASSGARYNEQFF

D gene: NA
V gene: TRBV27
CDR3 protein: CASSWGQGASYNSPLHF

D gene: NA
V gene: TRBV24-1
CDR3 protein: CATKGAGTTEAFF

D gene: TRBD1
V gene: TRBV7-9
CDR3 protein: CASSSGQGDYNEQYF

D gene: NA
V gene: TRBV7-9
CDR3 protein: CASSRDTSEAFF

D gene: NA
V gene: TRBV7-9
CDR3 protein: CASSRGTGPEETQYF

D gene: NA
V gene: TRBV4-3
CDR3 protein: CASSLGGSSYNSPLHF

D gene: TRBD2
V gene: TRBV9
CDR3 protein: CASSVGLADGYNEQYF

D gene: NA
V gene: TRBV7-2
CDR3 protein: CASSLAGTGGDIQYF

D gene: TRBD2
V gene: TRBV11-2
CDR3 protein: CASSLVAGALDTQYF

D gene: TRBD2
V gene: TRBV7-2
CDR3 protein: CASSYSGKGTGELYF

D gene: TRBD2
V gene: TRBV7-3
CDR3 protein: CASSLIGWRGSYEQYF

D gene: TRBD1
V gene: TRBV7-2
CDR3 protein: CASSWGQSNDSPLHF